This passage covers 2 T cell receptor beta chains from one sample sequenced in a study of shared clonotypes between healthy human individuals. CD45RO-negative cells were positively selected for CCR7, leaving out terminally differentiated effector memory CD45RA+ cells. Profiled with immunoSEQ multiplex PCR; TCRdb holds only in-frame clones, not every one. Of about 820,000 clones listed, about 91% are singletons. Material: naive CD8+ T cells sorted from blood. The receptors were sampled from a man aged 25-45 years in good health.

The chain employs TRBV7-3 and TRBJ2-5; 8 bases line up with TRBD2. Germline values: CDR1 SGHTA, CDR2 FQGTGA. The CDR3 runs 16 residues. J gave up 5 bases and V 5 bases, and 13 bases lay outside the gene matches. CDR3 bases: TGTGCCAGCAGCCCCATAACGGGAGGGCCCTCCGAGACCCAGTACTTC. Translated, it gives CASSPITGGPSETQYF.

The chain links TRBV27 to TRBJ2-1, with 9 bases identical to TRBD2. This CDR3 has 15 residues. Germline V gene sequence: CDR1 MNHEY, CDR2 SMNVEV (reference sequence). The junction had 9 bases not matched to a gene; V was cut back by 6 bases and J by 6 bases. The CDR3 sequence is CASSLAGGPRNEQFF. The CDR3 DNA follows: TGTGCCAGCAGCCTGGCGGGAGGGCCACGCAATGAGCAGTTCTTC.